These 28 T cell receptor beta chains were all obtained from the same sample, sequenced in a study of cytomegalovirus exposure and HLA in healthy donors. The data were produced by immunoSEQ multiplex PCR, yet TCRdb's version contains in-frame clones alone and is incomplete. The table lists 67,000 or so clones, around 96% of them singletons, with about 1.4% in the top ten. The sequencing sample was made of PBMCs. The receptors were sampled from a young man in good health and CMV-seropositive.

The chain recombines TRBV7-2 with TRBJ2-3, with TRBD1 as a possible D gene (5 bases). The CDR3 sequence is 14 residues long. The V and J ends lost 0 bases and 4 bases respectively, with 8 bases between them. Germline V gene lookup returns CDR1 SGHTA and CDR2 FQGNSA. The CDR3 DNA follows: TGTGCCAGCAGCTTAGCCAGGGCGGCAGATACGCAGTATTTT. Amino acid sequence: CASSLARAADTQYF.

The chain carries TRBV28 and TRBJ1-2; D gene uncertain. V shed 3 bases and J shed 4 bases, with 6 bases lying between them. CDR3 length: 12 residues. The germline V gene has CDR1 MDHEN and CDR2 SYDVKM. The CDR3 bases are TGTGCCAGCAGTTTCCAGTCCTATGGCTACACCTTC. Translation: CASSFQSYGYTF.

The rearrangement joins TRBV19 to TRBJ2-7; TRBD2 matches at 11 bases. Germline trimming cut 6 bases from V and 3 bases from J; bases unmatched to any gene: 10. The CDR3 sequence is 16 residues long. Germline V gene sequence: CDR1 LNHDA, CDR2 SQIVND (reference sequence). The CDR3 DNA reads as TGTGCCAGTAGGGTAAGTGGACTAGCGGGCCTCTACGAGCAGTACTTC. Its translation is CASRVSGLAGLYEQYF.

The chain combines TRBV5-1 with TRBJ2-1; TRBD2 agrees at 7 bases. With V trimmed by 2 bases and J by 0 bases, 5 bases remained unmatched. From germline, CDR1 is SGHRS and CDR2 YFSETQ. This CDR3 region has 16 residues. The CDR3 is CASSFLGGSSYNEQFF. CDR3 DNA: TGCGCCAGCAGCTTTTTGGGCGGGAGCTCCTACAATGAGCAGTTCTTC.

The chain carries TRBV6-6 and TRBJ2-7, with no clear D. V lost 7 bases to trimming and J lost 0 bases, with 16 bases between them. In germline, CDR1 is MNHNY, CDR2 SVGAGI (reference sequence). There are 15 residues in the CDR3. For the CDR3, the DNA is TGTGCCAGCACCAAGAGCACCCCCGCCTCCTACGAGCAGTACTTC. Protein product: CASTKSTPASYEQYF.

This clone was detected only once. V gene TRBV11-1 combines with J gene TRBJ2-3; no clear D gene. The CDR3 has 11 residues. Germline CDR1 SGHAT, CDR2 FQDESV (reference sequence). Trimming pared 5 bases from V and 5 bases from J, leaving 5 bases between. CDR3 loop: CASSIVDTQYF. The CDR3 DNA follows: TGTGCCAGCAGCATCGTAGATACGCAGTATTTT.

The V call is TRBV11-2, the J call TRBJ1-3, with 7 nucleotides matching TRBD1. The CDR3 length is 15 residues. V was pared by 5 bases and J by 2 bases, with 6 bases of the junction left unmatched. Germline-derived CDR1 and CDR2 are SGHAT and FQNNGV. The CDR3 DNA reads as TGTGCCAGCAGCCCCTCCGGGACAGCTGGAAACACCATATATTTT. Amino acids: CASSPSGTAGNTIYF.

The rearrangement joins TRBV7-8 to TRBJ2-7; 8 bases map to TRBD2. The CDR3 covers 17 residues. The V gene end was trimmed by 2 bases and the J gene end by 3 bases; junction bases not matched to a gene: 12. CDR1 and CDR2 (germline): SGHVS, FQNEAQ. CDR3 sequence reads: CASSLSALVAGHYEQYF. CDR3 nucleotides: TGTGCCAGCAGCTTATCAGCACTGGTAGCGGGACACTACGAGCAGTACTTC.

The chain recombines TRBV30 with TRBJ1-2; 9 bases fit TRBD1. V lost 4 bases, J lost 7 bases, and 10 bases stayed unmatched. Germline CDR1 GTSNPN, CDR2 SVGIG (reference sequence). There are 14 residues in the CDR3. The CDR3 here is CAWTTTGTGRGYTF. CDR3 in DNA: TGTGCCTGGACCACGACCGGGACAGGGCGTGGCTACACCTTC.

The CDR3 loop is CASRRGLAFNEQFF. DNA of the CDR3: TGTGCCAGCAGGAGGGGACTAGCGTTCAATGAGCAGTTCTTC. This chain connects TRBV2 to TRBJ2-1, with TRBD2 matching 10 bases. Germline V gene sequence: CDR1 SNHLY, CDR2 FYNNEI. The CDR3 runs 14 residues. V lost 6 bases and J lost 6; bases outside the gene matches: 5.

This clone was seen a single time. This sequence joins TRBV7-9 and TRBJ1-6; TRBD1 matches 7 bases. The CDR3 loop spans 16 amino acids. Germline CDR1 is SEHNR and CDR2 is FQNEAQ (reference sequence). Trimming cost V 5 bases and J 9 bases; bases outside gene matches: 13. The CDR3 bases are TGTGCCAGCAGCGGAATTAGACAGGGAGACGGTTCACCCCTCCACTTT. It specifies CASSGIRQGDGSPLHF.

The chain joins TRBV18 to TRBJ2-2; D remains unclear. In germline, CDR1 is KGHSH, CDR2 LQKENI. V was trimmed by 0 bases and J by 6 bases, leaving 5 bases between them. CDR3 size: 13 residues. The CDR3 sequence is CASSPPGAGELFF. CDR3 nucleotides: TGTGCCAGCTCACCACCGGGCGCCGGGGAGCTGTTTTTT.

The chain carries TRBV7-3 and TRBJ2-3; TRBD2 matches 7 bases. The CDR3 contains 13 residues. V lost 4 bases to trimming and J lost 3 bases; unmatched junction nucleotides: 1. The germline CDR1 and CDR2 sequences are SGHTA and FQGTGA. The CDR3 DNA is TGTGCCAGCAGCTCCGGGGGGACAGATACGCAGTATTTT. Translation gives CASSSGGTDTQYF.

J is TRBJ2-5 and V is TRBV10-2; 11 bases are a match to TRBD2. This CDR3 has 16 amino acids. Trimming at V came to 6 bases and at J to 7 bases, leaving 13 bases not matched to a gene. In germline, CDR1 is WSHSY, CDR2 SAAADI. DNA for the CDR3: TGCGCCAGCAGACCCGGGACTAGCGGCCGCGAACGGACCCAGTACTTC. This translates into CASRPGTSGRERTQYF.

CDR3 sequence (DNA): TGTGCCATCAGCGAGGGGTTAGCGTTCCCAGATACGCAGTATTTT. Its translation: CAISEGLAFPDTQYF. This chain joins TRBV10-3 and TRBJ2-3; D could derive from TRBD1 or TRBD2 (5 bases each). Per the germline V gene, CDR1 is ENHRY and CDR2 is SYGVKD. The V end was cut by 6 bases, the J end by 4 bases, with 17 bases between. The CDR3 totals 15 residues.

This clone was seen a handful of times. V usage is TRBV7-9 and J usage is TRBJ1-2, with TRBD1 identical over 8 bases. The germline CDR1 and CDR2 sequences are SEHNR and FQNEAQ (reference sequence). CDR3 length: 13 residues. The V segment lost 8 bases and the J segment 3 bases; nucleotides outside the gene matches: 5. The CDR3 spells CASAVDRDYGYTF. In nucleotides, the CDR3 is TGTGCCAGCGCAGTGGACAGGGACTATGGCTACACCTTC.

The CDR3 coding sequence is TGTGCCAGCAGTTTAGGAAGCGGGGTGTTCGCTATGAACACTGAAGCTTTCTTT. Its protein product is CASSLGSGVFAMNTEAFF. The chain joins TRBV27 to TRBJ1-1; no clear D gene. V was pared by 2 bases and J by 0 bases, with 19 bases between. Germline V gives CDR1 MNHEY, CDR2 SMNVEV (reference sequence). The CDR3 is 18 residues long.

V usage is TRBV15 and J usage is TRBJ2-5; D is ambiguous. This CDR3 region has 14 residues. Germline CDR1 LNHNV, CDR2 YYDKDF (reference sequence). V dropped 0 bases and J dropped 5 bases, with 10 bases sitting between them. The CDR3 is CATSRDVQVETQYF. The CDR3 nucleotides read TGTGCCACCAGCAGAGATGTCCAGGTCGAGACCCAGTACTTC.

The V and J genes are TRBV27 and TRBJ1-1; a possible D gene is TRBD1 (6 bases). Trimming cost V 6 bases and J 0 bases, with 14 bases left between them. In germline, CDR1 is MNHEY, CDR2 SMNVEV (reference sequence). This CDR3 contains 15 residues. The CDR3 reads CASRNRDTVNTEAFF. The CDR3 DNA follows: TGTGCCAGCAGAAACCGGGACACGGTGAACACTGAAGCTTTCTTT.

The chain carries TRBV9 and TRBJ2-5; D uncertain. This CDR3 is built from 14 residues. V lost 2 bases and J 0 bases, leaving 8 bases between the germline ends. Germline values: CDR1 SGDLS, CDR2 YYNGEE. The CDR3 sequence is CASSVGSNQETQYF. The CDR3 region has the DNA TGTGCCAGCAGCGTTGGCAGTAACCAAGAGACCCAGTACTTC. The whole variable domain, filled in from reference TRBV9 and TRBJ2-5, reads DSGVTQTPKHLITATGQRVTLRCSPRSGDLSVYWYQQSLDQGLQFLIQYYNGEERAKGNILERFSAQQFPDLHSELNLSSLELGDSALYFCASSVGSNQETQYFGPGTRLLVL.

The chain is built from TRBV30 and TRBJ2-2; 11 bases match TRBD2. Germline V gives CDR1 GTSNPN, CDR2 SVGIG (reference sequence). The V gene end was trimmed by 0 bases and the J gene end by 1 base; junction bases not matched to a gene: 7. The CDR3 has 18 amino acids. CDR3 residues: CAWSVQSSGGWNTGELFF. The CDR3 bases are TGTGCCTGGAGTGTACAGTCTAGCGGGGGGTGGAACACCGGGGAGCTGTTTTTT.

The V and J genes are TRBV29-1 and TRBJ1-4; maybe TRBD1 (6 bases). CDR3 length: 13 residues. Looked up from germline, CDR1 is SQVTM and CDR2 is ANQGSEA. V was cut by 7 bases and J by 5 bases, with 14 bases left in between. CDR3 sequence (DNA): TGCAGCGCCTTAGGACAGCCCAATGAAAAACTGTTTTTT. It encodes CSALGQPNEKLFF.

V is TRBV5-1 and J is TRBJ2-7, with D perhaps TRBD1 (6 bases). Trimming removed 0 bases from V and 5 bases from J, with 15 bases in between. CDR1 is SGHRS, CDR2 YFSETQ, per germline. The length of the CDR3 is 15 residues. The CDR3 reads CASSLGPGEVNEQYF. CDR3 nucleotide sequence: TGCGCCAGCAGCTTGGGTCCAGGGGAAGTAAACGAGCAGTACTTC.

V and J are TRBV5-1 and TRBJ1-1; possible D gene TRBD1, 6 bases. This CDR3 is built from 14 residues. The germline V gene has CDR1 SGHRS and CDR2 YFSETQ. Trimming shortened V by 0 bases and J by 0 bases, and 6 bases separated the two germline ends. CDR3 in amino acids: CASSLGDMNTEAFF. CDR3 sequence (DNA): TGCGCCAGCAGCTTGGGGGACATGAACACTGAAGCTTTCTTT.

This rearrangement joins TRBV6-5 to TRBJ1-2; 7 nucleotides match TRBD1. Losses at the gene ends were 8 bases for V and 4 bases for J; bases not matched to a gene: 4. This CDR3 comprises 12 residues. The V gene's germline CDR1 is MNHEY and CDR2 SVGAGI. CDR3 amino acids: CASVDRVYGYTF. In DNA form, the CDR3 reads TGTGCCAGCGTAGACAGGGTCTATGGCTACACCTTC.

The V and J genes are TRBV4-1 and TRBJ1-2; 9 nucleotides agree with TRBD1. This CDR3 has 15 residues. Germline V CDR1 and CDR2: MGHRA, YSYEKL. V lost 3 bases and J lost 3; bases outside the gene matches: 5. This chain's CDR3 is CASSHGQGRHYGYTF. Here the CDR3 DNA reads TGCGCCAGCAGCCACGGACAGGGGAGACACTATGGCTACACCTTC.

The rearrangement links TRBV6-4 to TRBJ1-1; no definite D call. Germline loops: CDR1 MRHNA, CDR2 SNTAGT. V was cut by 4 bases and J by 4 bases, with 10 bases left in between. The CDR3 has 13 amino acids. The CDR3 reads CASSVTGSTEAFF. The CDR3, as DNA: TGTGCCAGCAGTGTCACGGGTTCCACTGAAGCTTTCTTT.

This rearrangement joins TRBV7-9 to TRBJ1-1; 8 bases agree with TRBD1. The V gene end was trimmed by 7 bases and the J gene end by 3 bases; junction bases not matched to a gene: 7. CDR1 SEHNR and CDR2 FQNEAQ come from the germline V gene (reference sequence). The CDR3 consists of 14 residues. The DNA of the CDR3 is TGTGCCAGCAAAGTCGACAGGGGTTACACTGAAGCTTTCTTT. Encoded protein: CASKVDRGYTEAFF.